The rows below give T cell receptor beta chains drawn from one sample of a study. TCRdb redid the calling of the 5' RACE reads with MiXCR, one entry per CDR3 protein. The sample records approximately 60,000 distinct CDR3 sequences, about 20% being singletons. Sequenced input: memory CD4+ T cells sorted from a lymph node. All receptors come from a female donor with breast cancer. Each CDR3 is given with its conserved first and last residue. A D gene is named only where the DNA matches it firmly. Size tells how often a clone was seen (once, few, many) or the class of an expanded clone, and some rows leave it out.

size: NA; D: TRBD1; V: TRBV19; J: TRBJ1-2; CDR3: CASSRLGTGSLSGYGYTF; DNA: TGTGCCAGTAGTAGGTTGGGGACAGGGTCCCTGTCGGGCTATGGCTACACCTTC
size: few; D: TRBD2; V: TRBV5-4; J: TRBJ2-1; CDR3: CASSLGGRADYNEQFF; DNA: TGTGCCAGCAGCTTGGGCGGGAGGGCCGATTACAATGAGCAGTTCTTC
size: few; D: TRBD1; V: TRBV6-5; J: TRBJ1-6; CDR3: CASSTPGQGISLHF; DNA: TGTGCCAGCAGTACACCGGGACAGGGAATTTCCCTCCACTTT
size: NA; D: NA; V: TRBV5-1; J: TRBJ1-1; CDR3: CASSLGTNSNTEAFF; DNA: TGCGCCAGCAGCTTGGGAACGAATTCGAACACTGAAGCTTTCTTT
size: NA; D: TRBD1; V: TRBV28; J: TRBJ2-7; CDR3: CASRGRDRGPLEQYF; DNA: TGTGCCAGCAGAGGCCGGGACAGGGGGCCACTCGAGCAGTACTTC
size: NA; D: TRBD2; V: TRBV7-2; J: TRBJ2-1; CDR3: CASSSEGLAAYNEQFF; DNA: TGTGCCAGCAGCTCCGAGGGCCTAGCGGCCTACAATGAGCAGTTCTTC
size: NA; D: TRBD1; V: TRBV18; J: TRBJ1-2; CDR3: CASSPRTGPSYGYTF; DNA: TGTGCCAGTTCACCCAGGACAGGGCCGTCCTATGGCTACACCTTC
size: NA; D: NA; V: TRBV5-5; J: TRBJ1-1; CDR3: CANSLYSGNTEAFF; DNA: TGTGCCAACAGCTTGTATTCGGGGAACACTGAAGCTTTCTTT
size: NA; D: NA; V: TRBV24-1; J: TRBJ2-7; CDR3: CATSDTGFGEQYF; DNA: TGTGCCACCAGTGATACAGGGTTCGGCGAGCAGTACTTC
size: few; D: TRBD1; V: TRBV6-5; J: TRBJ2-7; CDR3: CASSYSTHQGDEQYF; DNA: TGTGCCAGCAGTTACTCGACTCATCAGGGGGACGAGCAGTACTTC
size: few; D: NA; V: TRBV5-5; J: TRBJ2-1; CDR3: CASSRSGSHNEQFF; DNA: TGTGCCAGCAGCCGGTCGGGTTCCCACAATGAGCAGTTCTTC
size: NA; D: TRBD1; V: TRBV20-1; J: TRBJ2-7; CDR3: CSANRRDREFSYGQYF; DNA: TGCAGTGCTAACCGCCGGGACAGGGAATTCTCCTACGGGCAGTACTTC
size: few; D: NA; V: TRBV20-1; J: TRBJ1-5; CDR3: CSATGRADQPQHF; DNA: TGCAGTGCTACGGGCAGGGCAGATCAGCCCCAGCATTTT
size: few; D: TRBD1; V: TRBV5-1; J: TRBJ1-2; CDR3: CASSYSGTGYDGYTF; DNA: TGCGCCAGCAGCTACTCTGGGACAGGGTACGATGGCTACACCTTC
size: NA; D: NA; V: TRBV9; J: TRBJ1-3; CDR3: CASSVRGAPEDTIYF; DNA: TGTGCCAGCAGCGTAAGAGGGGCGCCGGAGGACACCATATATTTT
size: NA; D: NA; V: TRBV6-6; J: TRBJ1-1; CDR3: CASSLTDGGEAFF; DNA: TGTGCCAGCAGTTTAACGGACGGAGGTGAAGCTTTCTTT
size: NA; D: TRBD1; V: TRBV3-1; J: TRBJ2-1; CDR3: CASSLQGVDEQFF; DNA: TGTGCCAGCAGCCTCCAGGGGGTGGATGAGCAGTTCTTC
size: many; D: TRBD2; V: TRBV9; J: TRBJ2-3; CDR3: CASSGGLGLAGTDTQYF; DNA: TGTGCCAGCAGCGGCGGCTTGGGACTAGCGGGCACAGATACGCAGTATTTT
size: few; D: NA; V: TRBV7-2; J: TRBJ2-7; CDR3: CASSADRFTYEQYF; DNA: TGTGCCAGCAGCGCGGACAGATTTACCTACGAGCAGTACTTC
size: many; D: TRBD1; V: TRBV6-5; J: TRBJ2-3; CDR3: CASTEDRRTDTQYF; DNA: TGTGCCAGCACCGAGGACAGGCGCACAGATACGCAGTATTTT
size: NA; D: TRBD1; V: TRBV28; J: TRBJ2-2; CDR3: CASTTTGFNTGELFF; DNA: TGTGCCAGCACGACGACAGGGTTCAACACCGGGGAGCTGTTTTTT
size: many; D: NA; V: TRBV12-3/TRBV12-4; J: TRBJ1-1; CDR3: CASSLVRGSRNTEAFF; DNA: TGTGCCAGCAGTTTAGTCCGGGGGTCACGGAACACTGAAGCTTTCTTT
size: many; D: TRBD2; V: TRBV7-9; J: TRBJ2-3; CDR3: CASSTLAGLHRTDTQYF; DNA: TGTGCCAGCAGCACACTAGCGGGATTACACCGCACAGATACGCAGTATTTT
size: few; D: NA; V: TRBV7-2; J: TRBJ2-5; CDR3: CASSLSGKEETQYF; DNA: TGTGCCAGCAGCTTAAGTGGGAAGGAAGAGACCCAGTACTTC
size: few; D: TRBD1; V: TRBV7-6; J: TRBJ2-7; CDR3: CASSSPGQGVEQYF; DNA: TGTGCCAGCAGCTCCCCGGGACAGGGAGTCGAGCAGTACTTC
size: few; D: NA; V: TRBV9; J: TRBJ2-2; CDR3: CASSPQIASGELFF; DNA: TGTGCCAGCAGCCCACAAATAGCTTCCGGGGAGCTGTTTTTT
size: NA; D: NA; V: TRBV10-3; J: TRBJ1-5; CDR3: CAISESGTGYQPQHF; DNA: TGTGCCATCAGTGAGTCCGGGACGGGGTATCAGCCCCAGCATTTT
size: many; D: NA; V: TRBV12-3/TRBV12-4; J: TRBJ2-2; CDR3: CASQLGAAGELFF; DNA: TGTGCCAGCCAATTAGGGGCTGCCGGGGAGCTGTTTTTT
size: many; D: NA; V: TRBV7-9; J: TRBJ1-4; CDR3: CASSSKSRQTNEKLFF; DNA: TGTGCCAGCAGTAGCAAAAGCCGTCAAACTAATGAAAAACTGTTTTTT
size: NA; D: NA; V: TRBV9; J: TRBJ1-2; CDR3: CASSVGAGNYGYPF; DNA: NA
size: few; D: NA; V: TRBV4-1; J: TRBJ2-3; CDR3: CASSLRPYPTDTQYF; DNA: TGCGCCAGCAGCCTAAGGCCTTATCCTACAGATACGCAGTATTTT
size: few; D: NA; V: TRBV5-5; J: TRBJ2-1; CDR3: CASSRVVFASSSYNEQFF; DNA: TGTGCCAGCAGCCGGGTGGTGTTTGCGTCCTCCTCCTACAATGAGCAGTTCTTC
size: few; D: TRBD1; V: TRBV6-6; J: TRBJ1-4; CDR3: CASRPPGTATNEKLFF; DNA: TGTGCCAGCAGGCCTCCCGGGACAGCAACTAATGAAAAACTGTTTTTT
size: many; D: NA; V: TRBV5-5; J: TRBJ2-5; CDR3: CASSLGAGMETQYF; DNA: TGTGCCAGCAGCTTGGGAGCAGGGATGGAGACCCAGTACTTC
size: NA; D: TRBD1; V: TRBV5-5; J: TRBJ2-1; CDR3: CASSRGTGGLTYEQFF; DNA: TGTGCCAGCAGCAGAGGGACAGGGGGACTTACTTATGAGCAGTTCTTC
size: few; D: TRBD2; V: TRBV11-2; J: TRBJ2-1; CDR3: CASSPFSGTSGRNNEQFF; DNA: TGTGCCAGCAGCCCCTTCTCCGGGACTAGCGGGAGGAACAATGAGCAGTTCTTC
size: NA; D: NA; V: TRBV6-5; J: TRBJ2-7; CDR3: CASREGRGPRYEQYF; DNA: TGTGCCAGCAGAGAAGGCCGGGGGCCCCGCTACGAGCAGTACTTC
size: many; D: TRBD1; V: TRBV20-1; J: TRBJ1-6; CDR3: CSAAGTGALQSSYNSPLHF; DNA: TGCAGTGCTGCCGGGACAGGGGCCCTTCAGAGCTCCTATAATTCACCCCTCCACTTT
size: few; D: TRBD2; V: TRBV6-2/TRBV6-3; J: TRBJ2-7; CDR3: CASSSMVRGAAGESYEQYF; DNA: TGTGCCAGCAGTTCAATGGTCAGGGGAGCAGCGGGAGAGTCCTACGAGCAGTACTTC
size: few; D: TRBD2; V: TRBV5-1; J: TRBJ2-2; CDR3: CASSPNVLAGVTGELFF; DNA: TGCGCCAGCAGCCCGAACGTACTAGCGGGAGTTACCGGGGAGCTGTTTTTT
size: NA; D: TRBD1; V: TRBV2; J: TRBJ2-7; CDR3: CASSQAWDSTDF; DNA: TGTGCCAGCAGTCAGGCCTGGGACAGCACAGACTTC
size: few; D: NA; V: TRBV12-3/TRBV12-4; J: TRBJ2-3; CDR3: CASSAGDTQYF; DNA: TGTGCCAGCAGTGCCGGGGATACGCAGTATTTT
size: many; D: NA; V: TRBV5-1; J: TRBJ1-1; CDR3: CASSLNAGNTEAFF; DNA: TGCGCCAGCAGCTTGAACGCAGGGAACACTGAAGCTTTCTTT
size: many; D: NA; V: TRBV4-1; J: TRBJ2-5; CDR3: CASSQVPGAVETQYF; DNA: TGCGCCAGCAGCCAAGTCCCCGGTGCGGTGGAGACCCAGTACTTC
size: few; D: NA; V: TRBV5-6; J: TRBJ2-7; CDR3: CASSFSPSSLSREQYF; DNA: TGTGCCAGCAGCTTTAGCCCTAGTTCTCTTTCGCGGGAGCAGTACTTC